These 20 T cell receptor beta chains were all obtained from the same sample, sequenced in a study of T cells in localized non-small cell lung cancer. Repertoires were generated with immunoSEQ multiplex PCR, while TCRdb's copy carries only in-frame clones and drops some. The sample includes roughly 5,400 clones, under 40% of them seen just once. Sequenced material: lung tumor tissue, taken before any cancer treatment. The receptor source for this set is a male donor aged 60 or older with stage I squamous cell lung carcinoma.

This clone has just a few counts. The chain links TRBV11-3 to TRBJ2-3; D perhaps matches TRBD2 (5 bases). This CDR3 region has 15 residues. The V end lost 1 base, the J end lost 5 bases, and 13 bases lay between the germline ends. In germline, CDR1 is SGHNT, CDR2 YENEEA. The CDR3 sequence is CASSLGRTYGDTQYF. In DNA, the CDR3 is TGTGCCAGCAGCTTAGGGAGGACCTACGGAGATACGCAGTATTTT.

The chain uses TRBV19 and TRBJ1-4, with a weak D call TRBD1 (6 bases). CDR3 size: 16 residues. Trimming stripped 7 bases from V and 2 bases from J, with 17 bases between. Germline CDR1 and CDR2: LNHDA and SQIVND (reference sequence). In nucleotides, the CDR3 is TGTGCCAGTAAAAGTGGGGGGCTCACTACTAATGAAAAACTGTTTTTT. Translating gives CASKSGGLTTNEKLFF.

This clone has only one observation. The chain recombines TRBV25-1 with TRBJ2-1, with D uncertain. Germline V lookup: CDR1 MGHDK, CDR2 SYGVNS. The CDR3 is 12 amino acids. V shed 4 bases and J shed 8 bases, with 9 bases lying between them. The CDR3 sequence is CASSAPSHEQFF. CDR3 in DNA: TGTGCCAGCAGTGCACCCTCGCATGAGCAGTTCTTC.

The chain has TRBV6-8 and TRBJ1-6, with D perhaps matching TRBD1 (5 bases). V lost 6 bases to trimming and J lost 10 bases, with 13 bases between them. The CDR3 is 13 residues long. Germline V gene lookup returns CDR1 MNHGY and CDR2 SAAAGT. The CDR3 here is CASRGGLESPLHF. The DNA for the CDR3 is TGTGCCAGCAGGGGGGGTTTAGAATCACCCCTCCACTTT.

CDR3 sequence reads: CASSQSPYSPLHF. The DNA of the CDR3 is TGTGCCAGCAGCCAATCGCCGTATTCACCCCTCCACTTT. The genes are TRBV16 and TRBJ1-6, with D unclear. The germline V and J ends were trimmed by 0 bases and 8 bases, with 5 bases remaining between them. There are 13 residues in the CDR3. Per the germline V gene, CDR1 is KGHSY and CDR2 is FQNENV.

The V and J genes are TRBV11-3 and TRBJ2-5; tentatively, D is TRBD2 (6 bases). The germline V gene encodes CDR1 SGHNT and CDR2 YENEEA. This CDR3 has 14 residues. Trimming took 5 bases from V and 5 from J, leaving 15 bases between them. The CDR3 here is CASSPGLGLETQYF. Written as DNA, the CDR3 is TGTGCCAGCAGCCCAGGGTTGGGACTGGAGACCCAGTACTTC.

This clone rates as medium-sized (0.01 to 0.1%). The rearrangement uses TRBV2 and TRBJ1-1, with 8 nucleotides matching TRBD1. In germline, CDR1 is SNHLY, CDR2 FYNNEI. Trimming took 7 bases from V and 4 from J; bases not matched to a gene: 5. CDR3 length: 13 amino acids. The DNA of the CDR3 is TGTGCCAGCAATACAGGGGGTGGCACTGAAGCTTTCTTT. Residues: CASNTGGGTEAFF.

The gene calls are TRBV6-8 and TRBJ2-1, with 7 bases fitting TRBD1. This CDR3 contains 14 residues. Germline V gives CDR1 MNHGY, CDR2 SAAAGT. With 6 bases clipped from V and 2 bases from J, the junction kept 4 bases outside the gene matches. CDR3: CASSVGTAYNEQFF. The DNA of the CDR3 is TGTGCCAGCAGCGTCGGGACAGCCTACAATGAGCAGTTCTTC.

V and J are TRBV18 and TRBJ2-5; D gene uncertain. Germline V CDR1 and CDR2: KGHSH, LQKENI. The CDR3 sequence is 13 residues long. V was clipped by 3 bases and J by 2 bases, with 7 bases between them. CDR3 DNA: TGTGCCAGCTCACCGTATGGGCAAGAGACCCAGTACTTC. Translated, it gives CASSPYGQETQYF.

This clone has more than one count but fewer than ten. The chain has TRBV6-8 and TRBJ2-3, with D perhaps matching TRBD1 (7 bases). The V gene lost 6 bases and the J gene lost 8 bases, with 18 bases spanning the gap. Germline loops: CDR1 MNHGY, CDR2 SAAAGT. This CDR3 is built from 14 residues. CDR3 DNA sequence: TGTGCCAGCAGCAGGCAGGGGGGTGTCGGTACGCAGTATTTT. Translating it yields CASSRQGGVGTQYF.

The chain couples TRBV18 to TRBJ2-1; D unresolved. Per the germline V gene, CDR1 is KGHSH and CDR2 is LQKENI. V was cut by 6 bases and J by 10 bases, with 13 bases left in between. The CDR3 extends over 12 amino acids. As DNA, the CDR3 is TGTGCCAGCTCCCCTAGGGTTGGGGAGCAGTTCTTC. Amino acids: CASSPRVGEQFF.

The chain recombines TRBV1 with TRBJ1-4. TRBV1 is reported as a pseudogene. CDR3 size: 15 residues. The DNA for the CDR3 is TGCGCCAGCAGCCAAGTGGGGGGGCGCGGTGAAAAACTGTTTTTT. Amino acid sequence: CASSQVGGRGEKLFF.

This clone has only a few counts. The chain is built from TRBV11-3 and TRBJ2-1, with 7 bases matching TRBD1. In germline, CDR1 is SGHNT, CDR2 YENEEA. With 7 bases clipped from V and 0 bases from J, the junction kept 9 bases outside the gene matches. This CDR3 region has 16 residues. The CDR3 DNA follows: TGTGCCAGCACCAAAACAAGGGACAGCTCCTACAATGAGCAGTTCTTC. Protein product: CASTKTRDSSYNEQFF.

The chain carries TRBV29-1 and TRBJ1-3; D possibly corresponds to TRBD1 (5 bases). Trimming removed 4 bases from V and 3 bases from J, with 16 bases in between. Per germline, CDR1 SQVTM and CDR2 ANQGSEA. This CDR3 is 15 amino acids long. CDR3 bases: TGCAGCGTTGGTATGGGGGACTCGTTTGGAAACACCATATATTTT. Translation: CSVGMGDSFGNTIYF.

V and J are TRBV6-8 and TRBJ1-2; D is undetermined. The CDR3 contains 13 residues. CDR1 and CDR2 (germline): MNHGY, SAAAGT. V was cut by 0 bases and J by 4 bases, with 6 bases left in between. CDR3 DNA sequence: TGTGCCAGCAGTTACTCCCAGAGCTATGGCTACACCTTC. Its translation is CASSYSQSYGYTF.

V usage is TRBV28 and J usage is TRBJ2-5, with TRBD2 identical over 9 bases. Unmatched junction bases numbered 9, after V lost 4 bases and J lost 6 bases. The CDR3 sequence is 15 residues long. Germline CDR1 reads MDHEN; CDR2 reads SYDVKM. Here the CDR3 reads CASSSTSGPRKTQYF. The CDR3 nucleotides read TGTGCCAGCAGTTCTACTAGCGGGCCGAGAAAGACCCAGTACTTC.

The table lists this clone with a few counts. The chain uses TRBV19 and TRBJ1-6; tentative D call: TRBD1 (6 bases). V gave up 4 bases and J gave up 6 bases, with 10 bases separating them. The germline gives CDR1 LNHDA, CDR2 SQIVND (reference sequence). The CDR3 is made up of 14 amino acids. The CDR3 here is CASSTGVSNSPLHF. The CDR3 DNA reads TGTGCCAGTAGTACAGGGGTCTCTAATTCACCCCTCCACTTT.

Comment on this clone: At one end, the junction sequence differs from germline, possibly due to a read error. The chain combines TRBV11-3 with TRBJ1-1, with D possibly TRBD1 on 6 matching bases. CDR1 is SGHNT and CDR2 is YENEEA in the germline V gene. The CDR3 totals 14 residues. The CDR3 here is CASTLGGSNTEAFF. The CDR3 DNA reads TGTGCCAGCACCTTAGGGGGATCGAACACTGAAGCTTTCTTT.

The chain has TRBV10-3 and TRBJ1-6; D is undetermined. V lost 0 bases, J lost 8 bases, and 11 bases lay in between. There are 15 residues in the CDR3. The germline V gene has CDR1 ENHRY and CDR2 SYGVKD. The CDR3 DNA sequence: TGTGCCATCAGTGAGTCTCGCAGTTCCTATTCACCCCTCCACTTT. It specifies CAISESRSSYSPLHF.

The rearrangement links TRBV16 to TRBJ1-4; D is unresolved. Germline CDR1 and CDR2: KGHSY and FQNENV. V dropped 2 bases and J dropped 8 bases, with 3 bases sitting between them. The CDR3 is 11 residues long. CDR3: CASSQGEKLFF. Written as DNA, the CDR3 is TGTGCCAGCAGCCAAGGGGAAAAACTGTTTTTT.